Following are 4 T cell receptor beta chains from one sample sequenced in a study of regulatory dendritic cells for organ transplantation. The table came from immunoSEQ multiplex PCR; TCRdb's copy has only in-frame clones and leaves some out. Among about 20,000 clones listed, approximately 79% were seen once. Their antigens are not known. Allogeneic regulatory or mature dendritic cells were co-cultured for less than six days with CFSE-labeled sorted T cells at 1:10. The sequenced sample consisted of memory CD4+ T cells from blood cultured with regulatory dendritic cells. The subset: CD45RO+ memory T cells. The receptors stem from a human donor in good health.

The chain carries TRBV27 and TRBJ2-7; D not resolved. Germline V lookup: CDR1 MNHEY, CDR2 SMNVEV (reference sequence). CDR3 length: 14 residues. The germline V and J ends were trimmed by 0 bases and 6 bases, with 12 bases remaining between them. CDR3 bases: TGTGCCAGCAGTTTATCCCCCTATATAAGCGAGCAGTACTTC. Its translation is CASSLSPYISEQYF.

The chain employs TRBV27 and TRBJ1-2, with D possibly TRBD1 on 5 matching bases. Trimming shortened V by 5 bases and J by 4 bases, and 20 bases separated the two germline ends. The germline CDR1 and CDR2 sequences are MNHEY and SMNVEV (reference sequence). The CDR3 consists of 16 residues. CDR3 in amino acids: CASSRTALGLVYGYTF. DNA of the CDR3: TGTGCCAGCAGTAGGACCGCCCTGGGACTCGTCTATGGCTACACCTTC.

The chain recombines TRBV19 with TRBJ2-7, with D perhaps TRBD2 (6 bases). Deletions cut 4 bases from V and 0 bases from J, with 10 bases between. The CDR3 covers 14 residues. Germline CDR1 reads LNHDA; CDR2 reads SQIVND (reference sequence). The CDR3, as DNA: TGTGCCAGTAGTACCGGGGGAAGCTCCTACGAGCAGTACTTC. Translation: CASSTGGSSYEQYF.

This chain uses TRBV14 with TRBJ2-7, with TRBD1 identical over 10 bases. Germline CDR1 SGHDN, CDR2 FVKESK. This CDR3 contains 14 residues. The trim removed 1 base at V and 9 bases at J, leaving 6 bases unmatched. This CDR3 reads CASSQVDRGATQYF. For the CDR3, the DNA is TGTGCCAGCAGCCAAGTGGACAGGGGGGCTACGCAGTACTTC.